The subject of this entry is one T cell receptor beta chain. The antigen remains undetermined. These data come from a study of CD8+ T cells in alopecia areata. Study-wide context: Each of the treated patients was given oral tofacitinib, 5 to 10 mg twice daily, for moderate-to-severe alopecia areata. Study-wide points: In blood and scalp, many expanded lesional clones persisted during tofacitinib.

The sequencing template was cDNA reverse transcribed from extracted RNA. The method was immunoSEQ multiplex PCR; TCRdb's version includes in-frame clones alone and lacks a portion of them. The table lists 95,000 to 100,000 clones, about three fifths of them singletons, with about a sixth in the top ten. Described treatment: oral pan-JAK inhibitor, 5-10 mg twice daily. Researchers took lesional scalp punch biopsies and peripheral blood from people who were alopecia areata patients. The CDR3 has 15 residues. J was trimmed by 6 bases and V by 4 bases; bases with no gene match: 5. CDR1 and CDR2 from the germline V gene are SGHVS and FNYEAQ.

The receptor was isolated from a human donor with alopecia areata. The rearrangement uses TRBV7-6 and TRBJ1-4; 10 bases agree with TRBD1. The sequenced sample was CD8+ T cells sorted from blood, obtained between weeks 55 and 65, from a patient treated with tofacitinib. CDR3 residues: CASSSPGTGDEKLFF. As DNA, the CDR3 is TGTGCCAGCAGCTCTCCAGGGACAGGGGATGAAAAACTGTTTTTT.